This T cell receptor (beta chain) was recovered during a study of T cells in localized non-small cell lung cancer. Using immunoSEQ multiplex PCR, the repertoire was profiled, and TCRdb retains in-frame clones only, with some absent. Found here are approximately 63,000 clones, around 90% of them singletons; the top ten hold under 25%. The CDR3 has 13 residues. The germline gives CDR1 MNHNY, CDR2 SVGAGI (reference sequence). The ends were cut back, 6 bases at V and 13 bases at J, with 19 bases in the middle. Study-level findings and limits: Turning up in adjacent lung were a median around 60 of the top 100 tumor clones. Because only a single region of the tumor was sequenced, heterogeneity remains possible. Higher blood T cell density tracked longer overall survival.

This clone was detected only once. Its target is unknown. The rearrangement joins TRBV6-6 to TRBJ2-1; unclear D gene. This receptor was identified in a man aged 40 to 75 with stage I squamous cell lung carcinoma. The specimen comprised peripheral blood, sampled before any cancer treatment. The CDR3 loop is CASSLETPGPQFF. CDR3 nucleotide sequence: TGTGCCAGCAGCCTCGAGACTCCCGGCCCACAGTTCTTC.